The 4 T cell receptor beta chains in this list originate from one sample, sequenced in a study of blood T cell repertoires in COVID-19 (dated by TCRdb to 2018 to 2020). The library was obtained by the immunoSEQ multiplex PCR assay. The source is immuneACCESS, and TCRdb retained only in-frame sequences with V and J called. Part of the clones is not carried over; for the studies checked, unresolved V genes explain less than half of this, and the remainder is unexplained. The sample includes 250,000 to 350,000 clones, with 85% to 90% observed a single time. Clones ranked in the top ten supply roughly a tenth of the sample. Material for sequencing was PBMCs or T cells enriched from blood (not recorded which). These receptors came from a woman under 30 who had recovered from COVID-19.

The V gene is TRBV28, the J gene TRBJ2-7; 8 nucleotides agree with TRBD2. Germline V gene sequence: CDR1 MDHEN, CDR2 SYDVKM. V shed 3 bases and J 6 bases; nucleotides not matched to a gene: 7. The CDR3 has 14 amino acids. CDR3 DNA: TGTGCCAGCAGTTTTTCGGGGGGGAATGGCGAGCAGTACTTC. Encoded protein: CASSFSGGNGEQYF.

J is TRBJ2-3 and V is TRBV19; TRBD2 matches at 12 bases. The length of the CDR3 is 14 residues. V dropped 4 bases and J dropped 11; count of bases not matched to a gene: 7. From germline, CDR1 is LNHDA and CDR2 SQIVND (reference sequence). CDR3 amino acids: CASSRGTSGYVQYF. CDR3 bases: TGTGCCAGTAGTAGGGGGACTAGCGGGTACGTGCAGTATTTT.

This chain joins TRBV11-2 and TRBJ1-1; a weak D match, TRBD1 (6 bases). V lost 6 bases to trimming and J lost 1 base, with 12 bases between them. CDR3 length: 14 amino acids. Germline V gene sequence: CDR1 SGHAT, CDR2 FQNNGV. The DNA of the CDR3 is TGTGCCAGCAGGCTGACAGGTACGAACACTGAAGCTTTCTTT. Its translation: CASRLTGTNTEAFF.

The chain links TRBV10-3 to TRBJ1-1; unclear D gene. CDR1 is ENHRY and CDR2 is SYGVKD in the germline V gene. This CDR3 spans 15 amino acids. The V end lost 2 bases, the J end lost 5 bases, and 15 bases lay between the germline ends. The DNA for the CDR3 is TGTGCCATCAGTGAGCTTCCGGGCAGCGGAACTGAAGCTTTCTTT. This sequence encodes CAISELPGSGTEAFF.